The 18 T cell receptor beta chains below all came from one sample that was sequenced in a study of blood T cell repertoires in COVID-19. Generated by immunoSEQ multiplex PCR, the TCRdb table keeps only in-frame clones and is missing some. The sample lists fewer than 400,000 clones, more than 75% occurring once. What was sequenced was peripheral blood. These receptors came from a human donor in a cohort sampled during active COVID-19.

The chain couples TRBV28 to TRBJ1-4; D perhaps matches TRBD1 (5 bases). The CDR3 contains 16 residues. Trimming cost V 3 bases and J 5 bases, with 16 bases left between them. The germline CDR1 and CDR2 sequences are MDHEN and SYDVKM. The CDR3 DNA is TGTGCCAGCAGTTTCACCCCCAGGGTGAGGAATGAAAAACTGTTTTTT. Residues: CASSFTPRVRNEKLFF. Full variable domain (remainder filled in from reference TRBV28 and TRBJ1-4): DVKVTQSSRYLVKRTGEKVFLECVQDMDHENMFWYRQDPGLGLRLIYFSYDVKMKEKGDIPEGYSVSREKKERFSLILESASTNQTSMYLCASSFTPRVRNEKLFFGSGTQLSVL.

V and J are TRBV6-5 and TRBJ2-7, with D maybe TRBD2 (6 bases). V was pared by 2 bases and J by 7 bases, with 18 bases between. This CDR3 comprises 15 residues. Looked up from germline, CDR1 is MNHEY and CDR2 is SVGAGI. CDR3 coding DNA: TGTGCCAGCAGTTACCCGGGTAGCGGTGGGGGGGAGCAGTACTTC. Protein product: CASSYPGSGGGEQYF.

This chain links TRBV30 with TRBJ1-4; possibly TRBD1 for D (5 bases). There are 15 residues in the CDR3. V gave up 0 bases and J gave up 0 bases, with 8 bases separating them. CDR1 is GTSNPN, CDR2 SVGIG, per germline (reference sequence). The CDR3 coding sequence is TGTGCCTGGAGTGTACGGGGGGCAACTAATGAAAAACTGTTTTTT. Translated: CAWSVRGATNEKLFF.

This clone was detected only once. V gene TRBV15 combines with J gene TRBJ2-7; 9 bases map to TRBD1. The CDR3 has 15 residues. J lost 4 bases, V lost 4 bases, and 8 bases had no gene match. Germline CDR1 is LNHNV and CDR2 is YYDKDF (reference sequence). CDR3 coding DNA: TGTGCCACCAGCACCTTACAGGGGGCGCGATACGAGCAGTACTTC. Protein sequence: CATSTLQGARYEQYF.

The genes are TRBV19 and TRBJ2-7; the match to TRBD1 covers 12 bases. Per germline, CDR1 LNHDA and CDR2 SQIVND (reference sequence). The CDR3 runs 16 residues. J was trimmed by 5 bases and V by 5 bases; bases with no gene match: 10. CDR3: CASSPYGTGGFHEQYF. The CDR3 nucleotides are TGTGCCAGTAGTCCTTACGGGACAGGGGGCTTCCACGAGCAGTACTTC.

The chain carries TRBV7-9 and TRBJ2-1; weak D call: TRBD2 (5 bases). CDR3 length: 13 residues. Germline V gives CDR1 SEHNR, CDR2 FQNEAQ (reference sequence). Trimming shortened V by 7 bases and J by 14 bases, and 21 bases separated the two germline ends. CDR3 loop: CASTPALLGGEFF. CDR3 in DNA: TGTGCCAGCACCCCCGCCTTGCTAGGAGGAGAGTTCTTC. Combining the CDR3 with reference TRBV7-9 and TRBJ2-1 gives the whole variable domain DTGVSQNPRHKITKRGQNVTFRCDPISEHNRLYWYRQTLGQGPEFLTYFQNEAQLEKSRLLSDRFSAERPKGSFSTLEIQRTEQGDSAMYLCASTPALLGGEFFGPGTRLTVL.

The chain joins TRBV21-1 to TRBJ2-1; TRBD2, as called in the table, went unchecked against the DNA. TRBV21-1 is flagged as a pseudogene. CDR3 length equals 16 residues. The CDR3 reads CASSKVREGVYNEQFF. CDR3 DNA: TGTGCCAGCAGCAAAGTGAGGGAGGGAGTTTACAATGAGCAGTTCTTC.

This clone was recorded only once. J is TRBJ1-1 and V is TRBV4-1; possible D gene TRBD1, 5 bases. CDR3 length: 14 residues. V lost 5 bases, J lost 1 base, and 11 bases lay in between. CDR1 is MGHRA, CDR2 YSYEKL, per germline. CDR3 loop: CASSVGLGNTEAFF. CDR3 nucleotides: TGCGCCAGCAGCGTGGGACTAGGGAACACTGAAGCTTTCTTT.

The rearrangement joins TRBV2 to TRBJ2-1; 13 bases are shared with TRBD2. This CDR3 is built from 16 residues. Trimming took 6 bases from V and 4 from J; bases not matched to a gene: 6. Per germline, CDR1 SNHLY and CDR2 FYNNEI. The CDR3: CASRLAGGSRYNEQFF. Written as DNA, the CDR3 is TGTGCCAGCAGACTAGCGGGGGGGTCCCGTTACAATGAGCAGTTCTTC. The full variable domain, its missing parts supplied by reference TRBV2 and TRBJ2-1, is EPEVTQTPSHQVTQMGQEVILRCVPISNHLYFYWYRQILGQKVEFLVSFYNNEISEKSEIFDDQFSVERPDGSNFTLKIRSTKLEDSAMYFCASRLAGGSRYNEQFFGPGTRLTVL.

V gene TRBV12-3 or TRBV12-4 combines with J gene TRBJ1-4; D possibly corresponds to TRBD1 (5 bases). The V gene lost 8 bases and the J gene lost 6 bases, with 10 bases spanning the gap. The CDR3 spans 12 residues. This CDR3 reads CASGQGHEKLFF. The CDR3 DNA reads as TGTGCCAGCGGGCAGGGTCATGAAAAACTGTTTTTT.

This chain connects TRBV2 to TRBJ1-1, with a tentative D call TRBD1 (6 bases). The V and J ends lost 0 bases and 2 bases respectively, with 16 bases between them. The germline V gene encodes CDR1 SNHLY and CDR2 FYNNEI. This CDR3 spans 17 amino acids. The CDR3 reads CASSEAEGGPRNTEAFF. The CDR3 DNA reads as TGTGCCAGCAGTGAAGCGGAGGGGGGGCCGAGAAACACTGAAGCTTTCTTT. Full variable domain (outside the CDR3, taken from reference TRBV2 and TRBJ1-1): EPEVTQTPSHQVTQMGQEVILRCVPISNHLYFYWYRQILGQKVEFLVSFYNNEISEKSEIFDDQFSVERPDGSNFTLKIRSTKLEDSAMYFCASSEAEGGPRNTEAFFGQGTRLTVV.

This chain links TRBV10-3 with TRBJ1-5; D possibly corresponds to TRBD1 (6 bases). Germline V gives CDR1 ENHRY, CDR2 SYGVKD. Trimming took off 5 bases at V and 4 bases at J, with 6 bases between the two ends. The CDR3 contains 12 residues. The CDR3 spells CAISTGNQPQHF. The CDR3, as DNA: TGTGCCATCAGTACAGGGAATCAGCCCCAGCATTTT.

The chain couples TRBV13 to TRBJ1-1, with D perhaps TRBD1 (6 bases). Germline V gene data show CDR1 as PRHDT and CDR2 as FYEKMQ (reference sequence). There are 17 residues in the CDR3. V lost 6 bases, J lost 1 base, and 21 bases lay in between. The CDR3, as DNA: TGTGCCAGCAGAAGAGGGGAGGGGACACCGACGAACACTGAAGCTTTCTTT. It yields the protein CASRRGEGTPTNTEAFF.

The gene calls are TRBV2 and TRBJ1-2; possibly TRBD1 for D (6 bases). Trimming removed 3 bases from V and 2 bases from J, with 10 bases in between. The V gene's germline CDR1 is SNHLY and CDR2 FYNNEI. The CDR3 contains 14 residues. The CDR3 is CASSDRGRNYGYTF. The CDR3 DNA follows: TGTGCCAGCAGTGACAGGGGCCGAAACTATGGCTACACCTTC.

This clone occurred once. The CDR3: CASSTDYSGEQYF. CDR3 sequence (DNA): TGTGCCAGCAGCACGGACTACTCCGGGGAGCAGTACTTC. The chain couples TRBV7-9 to TRBJ2-7, with D perhaps TRBD2 (6 bases). This CDR3 is built from 13 residues. The V gene's germline CDR1 is SEHNR and CDR2 FQNEAQ (reference sequence). V was trimmed by 5 bases and J by 7 bases, leaving 15 bases between them.

The chain carries TRBV27 and TRBJ2-7; 7 positions agree with TRBD1. The CDR3 has 12 amino acids. Germline V gives CDR1 MNHEY, CDR2 SMNVEV (reference sequence). As DNA, the CDR3 is TGTGCTACTCGGGGCAGGGGGTACGAGCAGTACTTC. Its protein product is CATRGRGYEQYF.

The chain uses TRBV9 and TRBJ2-5; D unresolved. The length of the CDR3 is 13 residues. Per the germline V gene, CDR1 is SGDLS and CDR2 is YYNGEE. V lost 0 bases, J lost 5 bases, and 8 bases lay in between. The CDR3 DNA is TGTGCCAGCAGCGTAGGGCAGATGGAGACCCAGTACTTC. Residues: CASSVGQMETQYF.

The V and J genes are TRBV5-1 and TRBJ2-3; 8 nucleotides align to TRBD2. V shed 5 bases and J 5 bases; nucleotides not matched to a gene: 7. In germline, CDR1 is SGHRS, CDR2 YFSETQ. The CDR3 is 14 amino acids. CDR3 protein: CASSLAGSKDTQYF. The CDR3 DNA reads as TGCGCCAGCAGTTTAGCGGGGTCTAAAGATACGCAGTATTTT.